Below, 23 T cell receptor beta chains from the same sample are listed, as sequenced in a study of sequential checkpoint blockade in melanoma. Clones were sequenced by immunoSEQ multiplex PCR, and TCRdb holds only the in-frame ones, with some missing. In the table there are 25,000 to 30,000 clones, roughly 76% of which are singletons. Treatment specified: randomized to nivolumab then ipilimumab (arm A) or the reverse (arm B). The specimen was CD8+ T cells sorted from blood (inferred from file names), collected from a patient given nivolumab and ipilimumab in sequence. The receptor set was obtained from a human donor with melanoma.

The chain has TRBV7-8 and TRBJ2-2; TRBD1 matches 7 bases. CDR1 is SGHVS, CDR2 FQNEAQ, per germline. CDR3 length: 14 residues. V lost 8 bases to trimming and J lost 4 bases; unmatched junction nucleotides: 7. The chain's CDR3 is CASRTGAGTGELFF. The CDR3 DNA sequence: TGTGCCAGCCGAACAGGGGCGGGCACCGGGGAGCTGTTTTTT. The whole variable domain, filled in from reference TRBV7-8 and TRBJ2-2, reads GAGVSQSPRYKVAKRGQDVALRCDPISGHVSLFWYQQALGQGPEFLTYFQNEAQLDKSGLPSDRFFAERPEGSVSTLKIQRTQQEDSAVYLCASRTGAGTGELFFGEGSRLTVL.

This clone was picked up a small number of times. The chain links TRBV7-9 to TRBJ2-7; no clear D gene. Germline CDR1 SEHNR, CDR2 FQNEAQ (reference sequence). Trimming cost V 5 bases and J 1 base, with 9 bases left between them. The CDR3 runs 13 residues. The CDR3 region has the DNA TGTGCCAGCAGCCCCGCGGATTCCTACGAGCAGTACTTC. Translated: CASSPADSYEQYF.

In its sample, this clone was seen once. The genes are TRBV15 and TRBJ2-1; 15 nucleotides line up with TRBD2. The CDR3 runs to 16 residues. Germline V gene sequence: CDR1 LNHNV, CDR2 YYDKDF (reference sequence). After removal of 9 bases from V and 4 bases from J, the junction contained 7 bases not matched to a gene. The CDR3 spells CATRGLAGGEYNEQFF. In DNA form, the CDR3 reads TGTGCCACAAGAGGACTAGCGGGAGGGGAATACAATGAGCAGTTCTTC.

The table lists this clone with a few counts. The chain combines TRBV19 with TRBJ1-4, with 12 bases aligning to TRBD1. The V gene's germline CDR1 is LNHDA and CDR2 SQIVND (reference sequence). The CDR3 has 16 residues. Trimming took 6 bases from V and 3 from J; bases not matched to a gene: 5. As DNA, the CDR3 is TGTGCCAGTAGCTGGGGGACAGGGGGCCCTAATGAAAAACTGTTTTTT. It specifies CASSWGTGGPNEKLFF.

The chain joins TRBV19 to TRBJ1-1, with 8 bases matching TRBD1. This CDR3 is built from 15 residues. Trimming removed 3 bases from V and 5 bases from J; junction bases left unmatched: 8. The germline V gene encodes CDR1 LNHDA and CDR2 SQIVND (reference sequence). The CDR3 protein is CASSISTGGETEAFF. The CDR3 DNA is TGTGCCAGTAGTATTAGTACAGGGGGGGAAACTGAAGCTTTCTTT.

This chain's CDR3 is CASSSLGLAIPNEQFF. DNA for the CDR3: TGTGCCAGCAGTTCACTGGGACTAGCGATCCCGAATGAGCAGTTCTTC. V is TRBV28 and J is TRBJ2-1; 10 nucleotides agree with TRBD2. In germline, CDR1 is MDHEN, CDR2 SYDVKM. The CDR3 totals 16 residues. V trimming: 4 bases; J trimming: 7 bases; junction bases outside the gene matches: 10.

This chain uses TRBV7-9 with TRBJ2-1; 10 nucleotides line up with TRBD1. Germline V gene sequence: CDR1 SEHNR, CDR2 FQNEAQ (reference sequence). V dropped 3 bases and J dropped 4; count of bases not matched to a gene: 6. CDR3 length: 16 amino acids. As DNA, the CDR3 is TGTGCCAGCAGCTTGGGGGACAGGGGAGGGTACAATGAGCAGTTCTTC. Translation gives CASSLGDRGGYNEQFF.

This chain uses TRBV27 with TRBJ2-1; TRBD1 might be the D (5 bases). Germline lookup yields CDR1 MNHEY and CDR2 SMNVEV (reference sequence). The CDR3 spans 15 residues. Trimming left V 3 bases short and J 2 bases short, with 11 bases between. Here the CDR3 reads CASSFLGAAYNEQFF. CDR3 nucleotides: TGTGCCAGCAGTTTCCTTGGGGCGGCCTACAATGAGCAGTTCTTC.

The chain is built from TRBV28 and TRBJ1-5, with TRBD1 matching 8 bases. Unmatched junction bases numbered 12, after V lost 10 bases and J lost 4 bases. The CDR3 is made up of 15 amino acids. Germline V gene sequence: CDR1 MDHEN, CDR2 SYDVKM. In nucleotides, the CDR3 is TGTGCCATAAAGGGGGGGGACAGGACAAATCAGCCCCAGCATTTT. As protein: CAIKGGDRTNQPQHF.

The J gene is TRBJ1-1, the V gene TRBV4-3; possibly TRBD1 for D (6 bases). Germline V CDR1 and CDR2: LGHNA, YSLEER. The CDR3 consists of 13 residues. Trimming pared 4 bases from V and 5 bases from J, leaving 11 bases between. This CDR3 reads CASSPTRGTEAFF. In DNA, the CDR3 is TGCGCCAGCAGCCCTACCAGGGGAACTGAAGCTTTCTTT.

The DNA for the CDR3 is TGTGCCAGCAGTGCTGGGACAGGGGCCTACGAGCAGTACTTC. Protein sequence: CASSAGTGAYEQYF. The rearrangement joins TRBV2 to TRBJ2-7, with 10 bases fitting TRBD1. The CDR3 runs to 14 residues. V trimming: 4 bases; J trimming: 2 bases; junction bases outside the gene matches: 2. Germline V gene data show CDR1 as SNHLY and CDR2 as FYNNEI.

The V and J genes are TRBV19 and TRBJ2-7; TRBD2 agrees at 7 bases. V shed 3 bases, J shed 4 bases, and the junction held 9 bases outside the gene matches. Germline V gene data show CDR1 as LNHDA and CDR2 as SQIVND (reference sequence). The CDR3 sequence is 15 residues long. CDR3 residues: CASSISGWEGYEQYF. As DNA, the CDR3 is TGTGCCAGTAGTATTTCAGGTTGGGAGGGATACGAGCAGTACTTC.

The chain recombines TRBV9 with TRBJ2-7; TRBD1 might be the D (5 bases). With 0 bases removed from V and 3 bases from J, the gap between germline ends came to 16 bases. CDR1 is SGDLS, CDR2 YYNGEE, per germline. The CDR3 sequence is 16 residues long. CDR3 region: CASSVAGASEIYEQYF. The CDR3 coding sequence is TGTGCCAGCAGCGTAGCTGGGGCAAGCGAGATCTACGAGCAGTACTTC.

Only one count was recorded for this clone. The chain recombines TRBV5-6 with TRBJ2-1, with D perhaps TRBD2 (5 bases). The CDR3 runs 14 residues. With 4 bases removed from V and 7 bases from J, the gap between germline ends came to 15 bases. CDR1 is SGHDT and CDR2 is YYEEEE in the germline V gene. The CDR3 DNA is TGTGCCAGCAGCCTCGTGGCCGGGGTGAATGAGCAGTTCTTC. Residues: CASSLVAGVNEQFF.

The CDR3 protein is CASSLRSGGPNEQFF. The CDR3 coding sequence is TGTGCCAGCAGTTTACGATCGGGGGGGCCGAATGAGCAGTTCTTC. The chain is built from TRBV27 and TRBJ2-1, with TRBD2 matching over 8 bases. The CDR3 totals 15 residues. Germline CDR1 is MNHEY and CDR2 is SMNVEV (reference sequence). V shed 2 bases, J shed 7 bases, and the junction held 7 bases outside the gene matches.

The CDR3 nucleotides read TGTGCCAGCAGTTGGGACAGGATGAACACTGAAGCTTTCTTT. Translated, it gives CASSWDRMNTEAFF. This sequence joins TRBV28 and TRBJ1-1; 8 bases align to TRBD1. Germline V gene data show CDR1 as MDHEN and CDR2 as SYDVKM. The CDR3 runs to 14 residues. The ends lost 4 bases at V and 0 bases at J; junction bases unmatched: 1.

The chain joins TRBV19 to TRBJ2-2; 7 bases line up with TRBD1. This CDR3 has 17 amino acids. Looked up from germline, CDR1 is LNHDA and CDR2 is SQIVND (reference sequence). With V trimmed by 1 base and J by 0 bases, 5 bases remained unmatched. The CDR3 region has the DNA TGTGCCAGTAGTATAGTCCAGACAGGGCCGAACACCGGGGAGCTGTTTTTT. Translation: CASSIVQTGPNTGELFF.

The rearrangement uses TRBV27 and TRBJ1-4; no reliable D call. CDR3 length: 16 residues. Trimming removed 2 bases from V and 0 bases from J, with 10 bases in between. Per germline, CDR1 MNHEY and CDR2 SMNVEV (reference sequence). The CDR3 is CASSLDYFATNEKLFF. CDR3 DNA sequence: TGTGCCAGCAGTTTAGACTACTTTGCAACTAATGAAAAACTGTTTTTT.

The CDR3, as DNA: TGTGCCAGTAGTACAGGTCCCTATGGCTACACCTTC. Its translation: CASSTGPYGYTF. This chain links TRBV19 with TRBJ1-2; D is ambiguous. Trimming stripped 4 bases from V and 4 bases from J, with 7 bases between. Germline CDR1 LNHDA, CDR2 SQIVND (reference sequence). The CDR3 totals 12 residues.

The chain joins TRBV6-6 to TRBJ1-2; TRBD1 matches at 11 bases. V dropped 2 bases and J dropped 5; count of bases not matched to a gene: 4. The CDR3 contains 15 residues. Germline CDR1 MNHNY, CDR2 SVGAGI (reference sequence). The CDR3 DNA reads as TGTGCCAGCAGTTACGGACAGGGGGCGGGGTATGGCTACACCTTC. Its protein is CASSYGQGAGYGYTF.

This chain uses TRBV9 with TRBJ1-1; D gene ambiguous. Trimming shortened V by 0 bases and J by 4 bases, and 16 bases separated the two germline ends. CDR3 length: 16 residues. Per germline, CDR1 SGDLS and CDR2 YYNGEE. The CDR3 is CASSVGPGKGVTEAFF. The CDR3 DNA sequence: TGTGCCAGCAGCGTAGGCCCGGGAAAAGGAGTCACTGAAGCTTTCTTT.

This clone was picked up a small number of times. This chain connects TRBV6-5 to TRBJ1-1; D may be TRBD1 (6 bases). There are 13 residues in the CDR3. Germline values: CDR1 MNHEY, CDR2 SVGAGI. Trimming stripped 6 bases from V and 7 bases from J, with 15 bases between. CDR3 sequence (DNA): TGTGCCAGCAGGGACCCCAGGACAGTTGAAGCTTTCTTT. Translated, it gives CASRDPRTVEAFF.

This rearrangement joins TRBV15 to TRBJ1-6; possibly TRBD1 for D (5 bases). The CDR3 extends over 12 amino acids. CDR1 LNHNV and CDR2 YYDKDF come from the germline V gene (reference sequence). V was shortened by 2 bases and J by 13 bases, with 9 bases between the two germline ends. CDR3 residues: CATSRTRGPLHF. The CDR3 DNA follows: TGTGCCACCAGCAGAACCCGGGGGCCCCTCCACTTT. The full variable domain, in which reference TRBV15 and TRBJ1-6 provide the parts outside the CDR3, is DAMVIQNPRYQVTQFGKPVTLSCSQTLNHNVMYWYQQKSSQAPKLLFHYYDKDFNNEADTPDNFQSRRPNTSFCFLDIRSPGLGDTAMYLCATSRTRGPLHFGNGTRLTVT.